These 3 T cell receptor beta chains share one sample of origin, sequenced in a study of blood T cell repertoires in COVID-19. The protocol was immunoSEQ multiplex PCR, while the TCRdb copy is restricted to in-frame clones and leaves out a portion. Among over 50,000 clones listed, over 75% were seen once. Sequenced: peripheral blood. The receptor set was obtained from a man aged 50 or older with active COVID-19.

The V and J genes are TRBV28 and TRBJ2-1; 10 bases align to TRBD2. Unmatched junction bases numbered 7, after V lost 4 bases and J lost 4 bases. Germline lookup yields CDR1 MDHEN and CDR2 SYDVKM. This CDR3 has 16 amino acids. CDR3 sequence reads: CASSYFSGGFYNEQFF. DNA for the CDR3: TGTGCCAGCAGTTATTTTAGCGGGGGGTTTTACAATGAGCAGTTCTTC.

This chain uses TRBV2 with TRBJ1-5; 8 positions match TRBD1. The CDR3 is 16 residues long. The V segment lost 3 bases and the J segment 1 base; nucleotides outside the gene matches: 5. The V gene's germline CDR1 is SNHLY and CDR2 FYNNEI. The CDR3 is CASSDQGALSNQPQHF. The CDR3, as DNA: TGTGCCAGCAGTGATCAGGGGGCCTTAAGCAATCAGCCCCAGCATTTT.

The chain recombines TRBV28 with TRBJ2-7, with TRBD1 identical over 7 bases. This CDR3 spans 14 amino acids. Germline CDR1 and CDR2: MDHEN and SYDVKM. The ends lost 10 bases at V and 3 bases at J; junction bases unmatched: 12. DNA of the CDR3: TGTGCCACCCAAATGACAGGGAAGCTCTACGAGCAGTACTTC. It is translated as CATQMTGKLYEQYF.